This entry lists 32 T cell receptor beta chains sequenced from one sample in a study of blood T cell repertoires in COVID-19. Clones were sequenced by immunoSEQ multiplex PCR, and TCRdb holds only the in-frame ones, with some missing. The profile shows 45,000 to 60,000 clones, approximately 86% of them singletons. Sequenced input: peripheral blood. Receptor source: a human donor with active COVID-19. The donor label of this sample is uncertain.

This chain links TRBV12-3 or TRBV12-4 with TRBJ2-5; 7 bases fit TRBD2. The junction had 3 bases not matched to a gene; V was cut back by 3 bases and J by 5 bases. This CDR3 comprises 13 residues. The CDR3 loop reads CASSFRGVETQYF. In DNA, the CDR3 is TGTGCCAGCAGTTTTCGGGGGGTTGAGACCCAGTACTTC.

J is TRBJ2-6 and V is TRBV10-2; possible D gene TRBD2, 5 bases. The CDR3 is 17 amino acids. The germline V and J ends were trimmed by 7 bases and 0 bases, with 16 bases remaining between them. Germline V CDR1 and CDR2: WSHSY, SAAADI. CDR3 in DNA: TGCGCCAGCAAGAGCTCCGGGATAACCTCTGGGGCCAACGTCCTGACTTTC. Protein product: CASKSSGITSGANVLTF.

The chain employs TRBV5-1 and TRBJ2-7; 7 bases agree with TRBD1. There are 14 residues in the CDR3. From germline, CDR1 is SGHRS and CDR2 YFSETQ. Germline trimming cut 4 bases from V and 2 bases from J; bases unmatched to any gene: 6. The CDR3 nucleotides read TGCGCCAGCAGCCCCGGGACAGAGACCTACGAGCAGTACTTC. Translated: CASSPGTETYEQYF.

The genes are TRBV7-9 and TRBJ2-5, with 9 bases identical to TRBD1. Germline loops: CDR1 SEHNR, CDR2 FQNEAQ (reference sequence). The CDR3 spans 15 residues. The V and J ends lost 5 bases and 5 bases, in that order; junction bases with no gene match: 9. CDR3 sequence (DNA): TGTGCCAGCAGCAAGGCCGGGACAGGGTCGGAGACCCAGTACTTC. Its protein is CASSKAGTGSETQYF.

The chain couples TRBV4-1 to TRBJ2-1; 10 nucleotides align to TRBD2. V lost 6 bases and J lost 6; bases outside the gene matches: 11. The CDR3 covers 16 residues. Germline CDR1 MGHRA, CDR2 YSYEKL. CDR3: CASRGFLAGVGNEQFF. The CDR3 nucleotides are TGCGCCAGCAGAGGGTTCCTAGCGGGAGTAGGCAATGAGCAGTTCTTC.

This chain uses TRBV24-1 with TRBJ2-5; D call uncertain. V was cut by 0 bases and J by 2 bases, with 12 bases left in between. Germline-derived CDR1 and CDR2 are KGHDR and SFDVKD. The CDR3 is made up of 16 amino acids. Written as DNA, the CDR3 is TGTGCCACCAGTGATTTGCAAATAGCTTGGCAAGAGACCCAGTACTTC. Its protein is CATSDLQIAWQETQYF.

The chain recombines TRBV5-1 with TRBJ2-6; TRBD1 matches at 11 bases. Germline V CDR1 and CDR2: SGHRS, YFSETQ. The ends lost 4 bases at V and 1 base at J; junction bases unmatched: 7. The CDR3 is made up of 18 amino acids. The CDR3 sequence is CASSPTGTGGSGANVLTF. CDR3 nucleotides: TGCGCCAGCAGCCCAACCGGGACAGGGGGTTCTGGGGCCAACGTCCTGACTTTC. Variable domain in full (rest from reference TRBV5-1 and TRBJ2-6): KAGVTQTPRYLIKTRGQQVTLSCSPISGHRSVSWYQQTPGQGLQFLFEYFSETQRNKGNFPGRFSGRQFSNSRSEMNVSTLELGDSALYLCASSPTGTGGSGANVLTFGAGSRLTVL.

The chain joins TRBV6-6 to TRBJ2-7, with TRBD2 matching over 8 bases. The CDR3 loop spans 14 amino acids. In germline, CDR1 is MNHNY, CDR2 SVGAGI (reference sequence). The V segment lost 8 bases and the J segment 0 bases; nucleotides outside the gene matches: 6. Written as DNA, the CDR3 is TGTGCCAGCCAAAGGGCGGGGGGCTCCTACGAGCAGTACTTC. Translating it yields CASQRAGGSYEQYF.

This chain uses TRBV2 with TRBJ2-7; maybe TRBD1 (5 bases). The CDR3 runs to 13 residues. Germline V gene data show CDR1 as SNHLY and CDR2 as FYNNEI. V gave up 5 bases and J gave up 6 bases, with 14 bases separating them. CDR3 DNA sequence: TGTGCCAGCAGTATCAGTAGGGGTGGCGAGCAGTACTTC. Encoded protein: CASSISRGGEQYF.

Regarding this clone: One end of the junction is discordant with germline, which a read error may explain. V and J are TRBV7-7 and TRBJ2-5; 7 bases agree with TRBD1. Germline loops: CDR1 SSHAT, CDR2 FNYEAQ (reference sequence). This CDR3 contains 13 residues. The CDR3 sequence is CASSKTGMETQYF. CDR3 bases: TGTGCTAGCAGCAAGACAGGGATGGAGACCCAGTACTTC.

The chain links TRBV2 to TRBJ2-3; 9 bases line up with TRBD2. The germline gives CDR1 SNHLY, CDR2 FYNNEI. The CDR3 is 15 residues long. With 6 bases clipped from V and 7 bases from J, the junction kept 11 bases outside the gene matches. The CDR3 nucleotides are TGTGCCAGCAGGGATAGCGGGAGAATTGGAAATACGCAGTATTTT. Its translation: CASRDSGRIGNTQYF.

The V and J genes are TRBV30 and TRBJ2-3; 8 nucleotides align to TRBD2. The CDR3 covers 14 residues. Germline V gene sequence: CDR1 GTSNPN, CDR2 SVGIG (reference sequence). Trimming removed 7 bases from V and 1 base from J; junction bases left unmatched: 7. DNA of the CDR3: TGTGCCTCCGGGGGGGCGGGGGGCACAGATACGCAGTATTTT. This sequence encodes CASGGAGGTDTQYF. The variable domain in full, completed from reference TRBV30 and TRBJ2-3, reads SQTIHQWPATLVQPVGSPLSLECTVEGTSNPNLYWYRQAAGRGLQLLFYSVGIGQISSEVPQNLSASRPQDRQFILSSKKLLLSDSGFYLCASGGAGGTDTQYFGPGTRLTVL.

This chain uses TRBV7-2 with TRBJ2-1; D is unresolved. The length of the CDR3 is 14 residues. Germline V gene sequence: CDR1 SGHTA, CDR2 FQGNSA. With 3 bases removed from V and 8 bases from J, the gap between germline ends came to 14 bases. The CDR3 loop is CASSFSSSWDEQFF. CDR3 nucleotides: TGTGCCAGCAGCTTTTCCTCTAGTTGGGATGAGCAGTTCTTC.

The rearrangement links TRBV7-9 to TRBJ2-1, with TRBD1 identical over 8 bases. Looked up from germline, CDR1 is SEHNR and CDR2 is FQNEAQ (reference sequence). The CDR3 consists of 14 residues. The trim removed 4 bases at V and 7 bases at J, leaving 6 bases unmatched. The CDR3 spells CASSSGTGLNEQFF. CDR3 in DNA: TGTGCCAGCAGCTCCGGGACAGGTTTAAATGAGCAGTTCTTC.

This chain uses TRBV19 with TRBJ2-1; D not resolved. CDR1 LNHDA and CDR2 SQIVND come from the germline V gene (reference sequence). Trimming removed 5 bases from V and 9 bases from J, with 11 bases in between. This CDR3 has 12 residues. Written as DNA, the CDR3 is TGTGCCAGTAGTCCTCGACGCGGTGAGCAGTTCTTC. Residues: CASSPRRGEQFF.

The V and J genes are TRBV5-1 and TRBJ1-3; D might be TRBD1 (5 bases). There are 17 residues in the CDR3. Germline loops: CDR1 SGHRS, CDR2 YFSETQ. The ends were cut back, 0 bases at V and 4 bases at J, with 17 bases in the middle. The CDR3 protein is CASSLAGGGVQGNTIYF. CDR3 bases: TGCGCCAGCAGCTTGGCTGGCGGGGGGGTCCAGGGAAACACCATATATTTT. The whole variable domain, remainder taken from reference TRBV5-1 and TRBJ1-3, is KAGVTQTPRYLIKTRGQQVTLSCSPISGHRSVSWYQQTPGQGLQFLFEYFSETQRNKGNFPGRFSGRQFSNSRSEMNVSTLELGDSALYLCASSLAGGGVQGNTIYFGEGSWLTVV.

The chain carries TRBV5-4 and TRBJ2-1; TRBD2 aligns across 10 bases. V gave up 6 bases and J gave up 7 bases; unmatched junction bases: 7. CDR3 size: 14 residues. Germline V gene lookup returns CDR1 SGHNT and CDR2 YYREEE (reference sequence). CDR3 protein: CASTGLAGDNEQFF. CDR3 bases: TGTGCCAGCACAGGGCTAGCGGGAGATAATGAGCAGTTCTTC. The full variable domain, rest sourced from reference TRBV5-4 and TRBJ2-1, is ETGVTQSPTHLIKTRGQQVTLRCSSQSGHNTVSWYQQALGQGPQFIFQYYREEENGRGNFPPRFSGLQFPNYSSELNVNALELDDSALYLCASTGLAGDNEQFFGPGTRLTVL.

The rearrangement joins TRBV2 to TRBJ1-6, with D maybe TRBD1 (6 bases). Germline CDR1 SNHLY, CDR2 FYNNEI. Trimming stripped 4 bases from V and 10 bases from J, with 14 bases between. This CDR3 contains 14 residues. The CDR3 loop is CASSGQAQESPLHF. In DNA, the CDR3 is TGTGCCAGCAGTGGACAGGCCCAGGAGTCACCCCTCCACTTT. Based on the CDR3 plus reference TRBV2 and TRBJ1-6, the full variable domain is EPEVTQTPSHQVTQMGQEVILRCVPISNHLYFYWYRQILGQKVEFLVSFYNNEISEKSEIFDDQFSVERPDGSNFTLKIRSTKLEDSAMYFCASSGQAQESPLHFGNGTRLTVT.

J is TRBJ2-5 and V is TRBV9; TRBD2 matches at 9 bases. The CDR3 has 15 residues. Per the germline V gene, CDR1 is SGDLS and CDR2 is YYNGEE. The DNA of the CDR3 is TGTGCAAGCGCGGGGGGGAGCGGCGTCGCAGAGACCCAGTACTTC. Residues: CASAGGSGVAETQYF.

The chain carries TRBV2 and TRBJ2-7; D perhaps matches TRBD1 (6 bases). The V gene lost 7 bases and the J gene lost 5 bases, with 15 bases spanning the gap. The germline V gene encodes CDR1 SNHLY and CDR2 FYNNEI. The CDR3 has 13 residues. CDR3 DNA sequence: TGTGCCAGCAATACACAGGGACGGGACGAGCAGTACTTC. Protein sequence: CASNTQGRDEQYF. The full variable domain, with the rest looked up from reference TRBV2 and TRBJ2-7, is EPEVTQTPSHQVTQMGQEVILRCVPISNHLYFYWYRQILGQKVEFLVSFYNNEISEKSEIFDDQFSVERPDGSNFTLKIRSTKLEDSAMYFCASNTQGRDEQYFGPGTRLTVT.

The gene calls are TRBV18 and TRBJ1-2; D is perhaps TRBD1 (5 bases). The V gene's germline CDR1 is KGHSH and CDR2 LQKENI. V shed 0 bases and J shed 5 bases, with 10 bases lying between them. This CDR3 has 14 amino acids. The CDR3 spells CASSPPGLPYGYTF. The CDR3 nucleotides read TGTGCCAGCTCACCACCGGGACTTCCGTATGGCTACACCTTC.

The rearrangement links TRBV28 to TRBJ1-5; 7 nucleotides line up with TRBD1. Trimming at V came to 2 bases and at J to 5 bases, leaving 3 bases not matched to a gene. The germline CDR1 and CDR2 sequences are MDHEN and SYDVKM. This CDR3 has 14 residues. CDR3 coding DNA: TGTGCCAGCAGTTTAGGAGGGGGCGATCAGCCCCAGCATTTT. Its translation is CASSLGGGDQPQHF.

The genes are TRBV6-5 and TRBJ2-7; TRBD2 might be the D (5 bases). This CDR3 spans 15 amino acids. V was clipped by 3 bases and J by 2 bases, with 14 bases between them. Per germline, CDR1 MNHEY and CDR2 SVGAGI. CDR3 region: CASSYFAGSPYEQYF. The CDR3 DNA reads as TGTGCCAGCAGTTATTTCGCGGGCAGCCCCTACGAGCAGTACTTC.

The chain carries TRBV11-3 and TRBJ2-6, with a possible D match to TRBD2 (7 bases). Trimming cost V 6 bases and J 0 bases, with 18 bases left between them. Germline V lookup: CDR1 SGHNT, CDR2 YENEEA. The CDR3 has 18 amino acids. The CDR3 coding sequence is TGTGCCAGCAGGGGGGGGCTAGCTACTTCCTCTGGGGCCAACGTCCTGACTTTC. Residues: CASRGGLATSSGANVLTF.

V and J are TRBV12-3 or TRBV12-4 and TRBJ1-2; D call uncertain. This CDR3 comprises 13 residues. Trimming cost V 3 bases and J 7 bases, with 12 bases left between them. This CDR3 reads CASSLSQRGGYTF. CDR3 nucleotide sequence: TGTGCCAGCAGTTTGAGTCAGAGAGGTGGCTACACCTTC.

V gene TRBV5-1 combines with J gene TRBJ2-7; TRBD2 agrees at 8 bases. The CDR3 is 17 residues long. Germline V CDR1 and CDR2: SGHRS, YFSETQ. V lost 3 bases and J lost 2; bases outside the gene matches: 13. The CDR3 nucleotides are TGCGCCAGCAGCTCCCCGGGGCGCGGGGGGTTAACCTACGAGCAGTACTTC. Amino acid sequence: CASSSPGRGGLTYEQYF.

The chain links TRBV27 to TRBJ2-7; TRBD2 agrees at 7 bases. Trimming removed 6 bases from V and 4 bases from J; junction bases left unmatched: 15. The CDR3 runs 16 residues. Germline CDR1 MNHEY, CDR2 SMNVEV (reference sequence). The CDR3 loop is CASRPPPSGPIYEQYF. The CDR3 DNA reads TGTGCCAGCAGACCTCCTCCTAGCGGCCCTATTTACGAGCAGTACTTC.

This clone was detected a few times. V is TRBV18 and J is TRBJ1-3, with D possibly TRBD1 on 6 matching bases. The germline gives CDR1 KGHSH, CDR2 LQKENI. There are 14 residues in the CDR3. V was trimmed by 6 bases and J by 4 bases, leaving 13 bases between them. DNA for the CDR3: TGTGCCAGCTCGCAACAGGGTAGCGGAAACACCATATATTTT. Amino acids: CASSQQGSGNTIYF. Complete variable domain (other parts from reference TRBV18 and TRBJ1-3): NAGVMQNPRHLVRRRGQEARLRCSPMKGHSHVYWYRQLPEEGLKFMVYLQKENIIDESGMPKERFSAEFPKEGPSILRIQQVVRGDSAAYFCASSQQGSGNTIYFGEGSWLTVV.

This clone was observed a single time. The V gene is TRBV2, the J gene TRBJ2-3; a weak D match, TRBD2 (5 bases). Germline V gene sequence: CDR1 SNHLY, CDR2 FYNNEI. V was trimmed by 8 bases and J by 1 base, leaving 22 bases between them. The CDR3 is made up of 17 amino acids. The CDR3 coding sequence is TGTGCCAGCGGCCCCAATGACCGGGATCTCCGCACAGATACGCAGTATTTT. It translates to CASGPNDRDLRTDTQYF.

V is TRBV18 and J is TRBJ1-4; weak D call: TRBD1 (5 bases). Germline V lookup: CDR1 KGHSH, CDR2 LQKENI. V was cut by 7 bases and J by 4 bases, with 10 bases left in between. There are 13 residues in the CDR3. The chain's CDR3 is CASFREINEKLFF. The DNA for the CDR3 is TGTGCCAGCTTCAGGGAAATTAATGAAAAACTGTTTTTT.

The chain is built from TRBV19 and TRBJ2-3, with D unresolved. The CDR3 contains 13 residues. With 4 bases removed from V and 1 base from J, the gap between germline ends came to 6 bases. Germline-derived CDR1 and CDR2 are LNHDA and SQIVND (reference sequence). The DNA for the CDR3 is TGTGCCAGTAGTACCCGGGGCACAGATACGCAGTATTTT. Translating gives CASSTRGTDTQYF.

The gene calls are TRBV5-4 and TRBJ2-3; 9 positions match TRBD1. Germline V gene data show CDR1 as SGHNT and CDR2 as YYREEE (reference sequence). The V gene end was trimmed by 7 bases and the J gene end by 4 bases; junction bases not matched to a gene: 7. This CDR3 has 14 amino acids. CDR3 nucleotide sequence: TGTGCCAGCTGGGACAGGGAATTTCCAGATACGCAGTATTTT. This gives the protein CASWDREFPDTQYF.